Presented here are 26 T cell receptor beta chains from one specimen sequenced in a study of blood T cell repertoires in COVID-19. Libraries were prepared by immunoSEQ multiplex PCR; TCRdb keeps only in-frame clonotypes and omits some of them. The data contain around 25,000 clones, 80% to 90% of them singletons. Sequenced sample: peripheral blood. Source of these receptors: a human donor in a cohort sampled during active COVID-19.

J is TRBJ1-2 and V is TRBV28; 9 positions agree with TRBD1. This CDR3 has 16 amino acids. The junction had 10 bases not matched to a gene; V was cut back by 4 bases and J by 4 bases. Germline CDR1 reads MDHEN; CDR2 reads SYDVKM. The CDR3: CASSSQGQGGGYGYTF. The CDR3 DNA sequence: TGTGCCAGCAGTTCCCAGGGACAGGGAGGGGGCTATGGCTACACCTTC.

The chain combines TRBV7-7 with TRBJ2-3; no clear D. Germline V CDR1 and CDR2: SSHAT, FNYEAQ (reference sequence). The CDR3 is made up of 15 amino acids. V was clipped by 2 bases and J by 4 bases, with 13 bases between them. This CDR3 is CASSLSADAADTQYF. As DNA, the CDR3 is TGTGCCAGCAGCTTATCGGCGGATGCGGCAGATACGCAGTATTTT.

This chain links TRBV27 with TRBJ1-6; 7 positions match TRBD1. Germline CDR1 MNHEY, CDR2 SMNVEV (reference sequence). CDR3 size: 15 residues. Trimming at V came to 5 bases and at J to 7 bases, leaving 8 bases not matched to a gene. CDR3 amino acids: CASSPHRGSNSPLHF. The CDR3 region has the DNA TGTGCCAGCAGTCCGCACAGGGGATCAAATTCACCCCTCCACTTT.

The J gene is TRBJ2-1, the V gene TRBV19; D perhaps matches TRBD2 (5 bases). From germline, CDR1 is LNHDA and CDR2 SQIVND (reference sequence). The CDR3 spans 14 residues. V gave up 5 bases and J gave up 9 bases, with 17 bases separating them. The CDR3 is CASSLSIGGGEQFF. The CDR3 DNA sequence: TGTGCCAGTAGTCTGAGTATAGGCGGAGGTGAGCAGTTCTTC.

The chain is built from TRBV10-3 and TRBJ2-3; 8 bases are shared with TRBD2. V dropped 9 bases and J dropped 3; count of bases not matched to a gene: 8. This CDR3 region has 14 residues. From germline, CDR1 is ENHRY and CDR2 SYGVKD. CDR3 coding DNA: TGTGCCATACAGGAAGCGGGAGAAACAGATACGCAGTATTTT. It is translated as CAIQEAGETDTQYF.

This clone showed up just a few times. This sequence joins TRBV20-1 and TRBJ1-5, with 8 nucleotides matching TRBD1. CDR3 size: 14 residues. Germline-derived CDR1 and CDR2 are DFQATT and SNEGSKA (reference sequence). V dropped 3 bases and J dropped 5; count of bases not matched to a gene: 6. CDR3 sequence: CSASADRVDQPQHF. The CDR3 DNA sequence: TGCAGTGCTAGTGCGGACAGGGTTGATCAGCCCCAGCATTTT.

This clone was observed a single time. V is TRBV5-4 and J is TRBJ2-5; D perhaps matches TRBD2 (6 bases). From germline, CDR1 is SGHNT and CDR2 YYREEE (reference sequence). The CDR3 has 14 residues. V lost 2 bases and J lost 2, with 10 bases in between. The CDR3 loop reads CASSFRDSQETQYF. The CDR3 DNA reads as TGTGCCAGCAGCTTTCGGGACTCTCAAGAGACCCAGTACTTC.

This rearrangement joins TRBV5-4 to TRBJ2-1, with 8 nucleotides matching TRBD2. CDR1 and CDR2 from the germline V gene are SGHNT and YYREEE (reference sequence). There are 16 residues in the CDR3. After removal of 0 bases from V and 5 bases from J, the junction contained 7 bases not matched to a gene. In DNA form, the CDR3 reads TGTGCCAGCAGCTTGGACGGGGGGGCTCGGCACAATGAGCAGTTCTTC. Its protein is CASSLDGGARHNEQFF.

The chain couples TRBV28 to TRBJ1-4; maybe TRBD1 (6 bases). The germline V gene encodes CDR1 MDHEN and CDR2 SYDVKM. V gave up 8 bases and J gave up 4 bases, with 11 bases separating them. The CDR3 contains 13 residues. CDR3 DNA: TGTGCCAGCGGGGGGGGCTATAATGAAAAACTGTTTTTT. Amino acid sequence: CASGGGYNEKLFF.

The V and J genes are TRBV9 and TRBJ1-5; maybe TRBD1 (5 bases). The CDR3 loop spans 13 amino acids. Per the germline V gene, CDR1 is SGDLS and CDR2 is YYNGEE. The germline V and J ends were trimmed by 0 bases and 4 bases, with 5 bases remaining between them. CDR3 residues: CASSVAGNQPQHF. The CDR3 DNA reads TGTGCCAGCAGCGTAGCAGGGAATCAGCCCCAGCATTTT.

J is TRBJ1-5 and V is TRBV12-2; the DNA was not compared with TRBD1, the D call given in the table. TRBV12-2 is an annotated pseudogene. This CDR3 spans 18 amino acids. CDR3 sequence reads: CASRSGTGDLGKRQPQHF. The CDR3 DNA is TGTGCAAGTCGCTCGGGGACAGGGGATTTGGGGAAGCGTCAGCCCCAGCATTTT.

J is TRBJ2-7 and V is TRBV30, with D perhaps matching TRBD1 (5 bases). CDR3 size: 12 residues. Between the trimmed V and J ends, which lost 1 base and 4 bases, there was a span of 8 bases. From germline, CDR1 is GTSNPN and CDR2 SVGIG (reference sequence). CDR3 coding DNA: TGTGCCTGGAGTGAGACAGATTACGAGCAGTACTTC. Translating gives CAWSETDYEQYF. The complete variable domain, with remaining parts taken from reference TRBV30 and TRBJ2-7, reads SQTIHQWPATLVQPVGSPLSLECTVEGTSNPNLYWYRQAAGRGLQLLFYSVGIGQISSEVPQNLSASRPQDRQFILSSKKLLLSDSGFYLCAWSETDYEQYFGPGTRLTVT.

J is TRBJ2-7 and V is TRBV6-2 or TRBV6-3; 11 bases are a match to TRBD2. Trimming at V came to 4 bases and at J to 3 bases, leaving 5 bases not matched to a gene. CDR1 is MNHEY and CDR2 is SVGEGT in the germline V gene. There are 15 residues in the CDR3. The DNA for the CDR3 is TGTGCCAGCAGTTCCCTAGCGGGGGGCCTCTACGAGCAGTACTTC. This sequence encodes CASSSLAGGLYEQYF.

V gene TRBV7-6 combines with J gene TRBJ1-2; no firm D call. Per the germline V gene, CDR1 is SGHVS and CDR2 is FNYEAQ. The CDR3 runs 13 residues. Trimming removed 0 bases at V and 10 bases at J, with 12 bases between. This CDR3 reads CASSLAPRTNYTF. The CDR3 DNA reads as TGTGCCAGCAGCTTAGCCCCCAGAACGAACTACACCTTC.

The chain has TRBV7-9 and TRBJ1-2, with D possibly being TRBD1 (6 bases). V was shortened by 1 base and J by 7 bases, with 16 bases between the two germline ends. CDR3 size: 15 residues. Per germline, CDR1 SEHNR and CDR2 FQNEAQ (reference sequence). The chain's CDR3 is CASSLVGGEEFGYTF. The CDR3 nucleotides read TGTGCCAGCAGCTTAGTAGGGGGAGAAGAATTTGGCTACACCTTC.

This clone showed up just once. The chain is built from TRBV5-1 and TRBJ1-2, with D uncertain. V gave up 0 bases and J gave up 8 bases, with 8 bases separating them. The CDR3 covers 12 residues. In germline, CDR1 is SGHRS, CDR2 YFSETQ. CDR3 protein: CASSLEVRGYTF. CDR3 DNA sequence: TGCGCCAGCAGCTTGGAGGTCAGGGGCTACACCTTC.

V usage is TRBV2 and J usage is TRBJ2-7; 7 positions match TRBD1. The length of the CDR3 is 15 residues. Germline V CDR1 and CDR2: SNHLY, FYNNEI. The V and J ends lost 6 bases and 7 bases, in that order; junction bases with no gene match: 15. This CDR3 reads CASRRDSGSTREQYF. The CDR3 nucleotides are TGTGCCAGCAGACGGGACAGCGGCTCTACGAGAGAGCAGTACTTC.

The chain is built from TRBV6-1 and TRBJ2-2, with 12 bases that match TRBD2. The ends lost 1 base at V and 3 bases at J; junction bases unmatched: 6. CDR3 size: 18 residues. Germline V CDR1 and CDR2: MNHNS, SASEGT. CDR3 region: CASSEVLAGGPDTGELFF. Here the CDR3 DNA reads TGTGCCAGCAGTGAAGTTCTAGCGGGAGGGCCAGACACCGGGGAGCTGTTTTTT.

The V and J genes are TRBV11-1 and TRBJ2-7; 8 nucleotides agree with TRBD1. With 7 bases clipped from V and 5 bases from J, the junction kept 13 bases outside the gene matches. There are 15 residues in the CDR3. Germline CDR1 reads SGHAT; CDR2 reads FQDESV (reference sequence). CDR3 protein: CASTPDRAVVNEQYF. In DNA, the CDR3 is TGTGCCAGCACCCCGGACAGGGCAGTAGTCAACGAGCAGTACTTC.

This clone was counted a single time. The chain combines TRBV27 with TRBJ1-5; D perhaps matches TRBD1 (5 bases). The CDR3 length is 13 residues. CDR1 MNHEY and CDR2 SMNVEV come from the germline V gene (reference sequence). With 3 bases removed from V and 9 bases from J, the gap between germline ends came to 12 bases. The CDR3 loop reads CASSFRQGGPQHF. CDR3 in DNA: TGTGCCAGCAGTTTCCGCCAGGGAGGGCCCCAGCATTTT.

Here the CDR3 reads CASSSPGHRGDEQFF. The CDR3 bases are TGCGCCAGCAGCTCCCCGGGACATAGAGGCGATGAGCAGTTCTTC. The chain couples TRBV5-1 to TRBJ2-1; possibly TRBD1 for D (6 bases). The length of the CDR3 is 15 residues. The ends were cut back, 3 bases at V and 8 bases at J, with 18 bases in the middle. Germline V gene sequence: CDR1 SGHRS, CDR2 YFSETQ.

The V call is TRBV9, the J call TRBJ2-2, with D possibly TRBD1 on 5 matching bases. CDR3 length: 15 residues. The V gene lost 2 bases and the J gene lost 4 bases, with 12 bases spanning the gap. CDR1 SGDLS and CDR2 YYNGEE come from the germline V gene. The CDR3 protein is CASSVRVVATGELFF. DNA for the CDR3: TGTGCCAGCAGCGTCAGGGTGGTTGCCACCGGGGAGCTGTTTTTT. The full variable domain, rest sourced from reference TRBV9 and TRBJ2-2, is DSGVTQTPKHLITATGQRVTLRCSPRSGDLSVYWYQQSLDQGLQFLIQYYNGEERAKGNILERFSAQQFPDLHSELNLSSLELGDSALYFCASSVRVVATGELFFGEGSRLTVL.

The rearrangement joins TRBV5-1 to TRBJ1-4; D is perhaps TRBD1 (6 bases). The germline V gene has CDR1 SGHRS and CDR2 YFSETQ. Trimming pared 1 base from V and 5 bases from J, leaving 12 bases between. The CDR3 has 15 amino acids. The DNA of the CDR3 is TGCGCCAGCAGCTTGACCCGGACAGAGAATGAAAAACTGTTTTTT. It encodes CASSLTRTENEKLFF.

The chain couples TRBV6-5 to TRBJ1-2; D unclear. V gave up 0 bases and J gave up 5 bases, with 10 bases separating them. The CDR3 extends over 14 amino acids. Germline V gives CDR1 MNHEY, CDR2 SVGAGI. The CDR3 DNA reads TGTGCCAGCAGTTACTCGAACATTAATTATGGCTACACCTTC. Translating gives CASSYSNINYGYTF.

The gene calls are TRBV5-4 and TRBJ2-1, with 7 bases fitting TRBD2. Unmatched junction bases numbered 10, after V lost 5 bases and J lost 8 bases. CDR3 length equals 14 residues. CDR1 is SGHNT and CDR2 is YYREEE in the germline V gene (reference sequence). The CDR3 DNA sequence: TGTGCCAGCAGTGGGGACTACTTTTCAGATGAGCAGTTCTTC. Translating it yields CASSGDYFSDEQFF.

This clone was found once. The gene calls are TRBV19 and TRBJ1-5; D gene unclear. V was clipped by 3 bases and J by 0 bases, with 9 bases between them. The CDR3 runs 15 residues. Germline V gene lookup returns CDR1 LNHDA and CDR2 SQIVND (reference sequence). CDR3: CASSISSGSNQPQHF. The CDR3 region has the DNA TGTGCCAGTAGTATTTCTTCAGGTAGCAATCAGCCCCAGCATTTT.